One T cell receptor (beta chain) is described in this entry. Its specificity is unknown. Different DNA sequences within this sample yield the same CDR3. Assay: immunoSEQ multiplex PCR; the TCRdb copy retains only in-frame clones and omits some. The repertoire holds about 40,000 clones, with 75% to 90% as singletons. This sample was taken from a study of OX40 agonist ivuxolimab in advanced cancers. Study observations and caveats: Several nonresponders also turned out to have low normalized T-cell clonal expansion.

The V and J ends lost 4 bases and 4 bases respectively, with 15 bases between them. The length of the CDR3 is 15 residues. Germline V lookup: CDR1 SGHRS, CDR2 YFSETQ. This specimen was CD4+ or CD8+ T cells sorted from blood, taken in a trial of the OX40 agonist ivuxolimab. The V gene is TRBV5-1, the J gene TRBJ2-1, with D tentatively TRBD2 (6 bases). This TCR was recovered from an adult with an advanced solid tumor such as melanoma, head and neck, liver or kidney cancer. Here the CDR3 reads CASSPGPGGYNEQFF. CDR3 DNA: TGCGCCAGCAGCCCCGGCCCCGGGGGTTACAATGAGCAGTTCTTC.